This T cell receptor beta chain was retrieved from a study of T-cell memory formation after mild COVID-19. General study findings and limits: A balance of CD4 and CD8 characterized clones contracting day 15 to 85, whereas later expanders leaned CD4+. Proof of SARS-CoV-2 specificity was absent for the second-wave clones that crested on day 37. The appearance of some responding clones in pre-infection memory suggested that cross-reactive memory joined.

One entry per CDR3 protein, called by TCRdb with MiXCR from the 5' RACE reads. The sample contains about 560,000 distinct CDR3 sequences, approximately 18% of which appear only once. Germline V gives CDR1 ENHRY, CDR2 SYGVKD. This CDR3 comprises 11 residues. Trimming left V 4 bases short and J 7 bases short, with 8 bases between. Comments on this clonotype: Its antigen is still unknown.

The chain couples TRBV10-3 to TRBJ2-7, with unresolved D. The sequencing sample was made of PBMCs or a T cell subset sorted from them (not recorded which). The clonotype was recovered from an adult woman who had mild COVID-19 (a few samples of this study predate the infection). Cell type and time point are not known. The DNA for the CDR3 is TGTGCCATCAGTGCCGTGGGGGAGCAGTACTTC. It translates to CAISAVGEQYF.